This T cell receptor beta chain was sequenced during a study of T-cell reconstitution after alpha-beta-depleted transplantation in children. TCRbeta library preparation incorporated unique molecular identifiers. Each CDR3 protein gets one entry after TCRdb re-called the PCR reads with MiXCR. The sample consists of 500,000 or so distinct CDR3 sequences, approximately 30% of them appearing once. J gave up 3 bases and V 6 bases, and 3 bases lay outside the gene matches. The germline V gene encodes CDR1 SQVTM and CDR2 ANQGSEA. The CDR3 length is 13 residues. This sequence originates from a human donor who donated a stem cell graft to a child with aplastic anemia. The sample was PBMCs from the stem cell graft donor, taken from the stem cell graft. The chain employs TRBV29-1 and TRBJ2-3, with 10 bases aligning to TRBD2. The CDR3 region has the DNA TGCAGCGTAAGCGGGAGGGGAACAGATACGCAGTATTTT. Translated: CSVSGRGTDTQYF.